Sequencing of this TCR beta chain was carried out in a study of cytomegalovirus exposure and HLA in healthy donors. A note on this clone: What it binds is not known.

Points from the study as a whole: Analyses of presence and absence presupposed an approximately uniform sequencing depth across donors.

PCR involved 60 Vbeta and 13 Jbeta primers. Sequencing used immunoSEQ multiplex PCR; TCRdb keeps in-frame clones, though not all of them. The table has approximately 150,000 clones, 75% to 85% seen once. This TCR derives from a man between 50 and 59 years old in good health and CMV-seropositive. Sample: PBMCs.

The CDR3 region is CASSPEGYEQYF. As DNA, the CDR3 is TGTGCCAGCAGCCCCGAGGGCTACGAGCAGTACTTC. The V call is TRBV7-9, the J call TRBJ2-7; TRBD2 is a possible D gene (5 bases). The length of the CDR3 is 12 residues. Trimming removed 5 bases at V and 3 bases at J, with 8 bases between. CDR1 and CDR2 (germline): SEHNR, FQNEAQ (reference sequence).